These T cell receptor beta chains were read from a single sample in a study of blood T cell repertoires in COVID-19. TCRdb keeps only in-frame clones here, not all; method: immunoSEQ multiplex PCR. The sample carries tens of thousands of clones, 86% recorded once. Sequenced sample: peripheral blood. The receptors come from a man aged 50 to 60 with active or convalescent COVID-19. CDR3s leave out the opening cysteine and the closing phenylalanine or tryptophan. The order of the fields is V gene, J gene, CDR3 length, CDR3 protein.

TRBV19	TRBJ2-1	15	ASSIDPTGGRYNEQF
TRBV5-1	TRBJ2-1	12	ASSLGQGGNEQF
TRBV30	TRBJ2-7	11	AWSGSYLGEQY
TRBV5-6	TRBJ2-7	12	ASSLRDTHGEQY
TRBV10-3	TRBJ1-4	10	AISDRGEKLF
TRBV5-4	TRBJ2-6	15	ASSHGTGGSGANVLT
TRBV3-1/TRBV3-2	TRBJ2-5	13	ASSLSQGQQETQY
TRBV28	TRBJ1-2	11	ASGEQGHYGYT
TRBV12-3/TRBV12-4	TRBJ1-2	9	ASSLLPSHT
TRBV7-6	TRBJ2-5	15	ASSPAGGAGMRETQY
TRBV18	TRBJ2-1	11	ASQGQRDNEQF
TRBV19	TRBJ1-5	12	ASSRTGGNQPQH
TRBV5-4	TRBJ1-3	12	ASSRWGAGNTIY
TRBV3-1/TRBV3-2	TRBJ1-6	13	ASSHLGQGNSPLH
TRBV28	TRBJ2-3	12	ASSPGHNADTQY
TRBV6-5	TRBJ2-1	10	ASSPQGAMQF
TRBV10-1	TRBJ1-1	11	ASQGDRETEAF
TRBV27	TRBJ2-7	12	ASSRQGLWDEQY
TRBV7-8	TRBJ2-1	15	ASSLRLAGGSRNEQF
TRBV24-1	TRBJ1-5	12	ATSAGLGNQPQH
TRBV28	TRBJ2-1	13	ASTTAGTDYNEQF
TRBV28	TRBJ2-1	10	ASSSGRGEQF
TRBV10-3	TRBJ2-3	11	AISEGGTDTQY
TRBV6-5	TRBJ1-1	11	ASTGQKNTEAF
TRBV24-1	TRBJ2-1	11	ATSDSGDNEQF
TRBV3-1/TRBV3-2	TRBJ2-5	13	ASSQRLAVVETQY
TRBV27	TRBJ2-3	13	ASSLKGAVTDTQY
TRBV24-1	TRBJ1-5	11	ATQGQGSQPQH
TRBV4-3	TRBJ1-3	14	ASSQDVRQGGNTIY
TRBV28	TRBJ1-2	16	ASSFPMGDRGTLYGYT
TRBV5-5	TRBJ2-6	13	ASSFKGPGANVLT
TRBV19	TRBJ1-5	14	ASTSSWGQGGQPQH
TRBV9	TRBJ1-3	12	ASSPTGEGNTIY
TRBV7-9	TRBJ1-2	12	ASSLTGGGYGYT
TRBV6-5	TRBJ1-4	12	ASSYGGPNEKLF
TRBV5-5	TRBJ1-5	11	ASSLTGVQPQH
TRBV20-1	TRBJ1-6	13	SASPAGSSNSPLH
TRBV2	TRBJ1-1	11	ASSVQGYTEAF
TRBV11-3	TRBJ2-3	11	ASSLEGGDTQY
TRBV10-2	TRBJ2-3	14	ASRTGTGLSTDTQY
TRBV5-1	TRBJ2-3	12	ASSRGQGIDTQY
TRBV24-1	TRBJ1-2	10	ATSQGVDGYT
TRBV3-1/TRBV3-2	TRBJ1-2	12	ASSQVGLRYGYT
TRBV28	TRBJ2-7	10	ASSPPLFEQY
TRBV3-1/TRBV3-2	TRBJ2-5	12	ASSPGTRKETQY
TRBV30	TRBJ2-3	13	AWKQQGLAADTQY
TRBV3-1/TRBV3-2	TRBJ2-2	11	ASSQGGGGELF
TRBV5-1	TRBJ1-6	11	ASSPGQNSPLH
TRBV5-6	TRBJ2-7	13	ASSQRPQGTYEQY
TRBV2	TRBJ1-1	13	ASSERAGGNTEAF
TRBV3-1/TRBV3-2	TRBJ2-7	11	ASSQDKGGEQY
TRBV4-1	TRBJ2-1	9	ASSQGAEQF
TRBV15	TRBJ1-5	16	ATSRVGTGGFSHQPQH
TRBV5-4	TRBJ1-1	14	ASSLGQGLSGTEAF